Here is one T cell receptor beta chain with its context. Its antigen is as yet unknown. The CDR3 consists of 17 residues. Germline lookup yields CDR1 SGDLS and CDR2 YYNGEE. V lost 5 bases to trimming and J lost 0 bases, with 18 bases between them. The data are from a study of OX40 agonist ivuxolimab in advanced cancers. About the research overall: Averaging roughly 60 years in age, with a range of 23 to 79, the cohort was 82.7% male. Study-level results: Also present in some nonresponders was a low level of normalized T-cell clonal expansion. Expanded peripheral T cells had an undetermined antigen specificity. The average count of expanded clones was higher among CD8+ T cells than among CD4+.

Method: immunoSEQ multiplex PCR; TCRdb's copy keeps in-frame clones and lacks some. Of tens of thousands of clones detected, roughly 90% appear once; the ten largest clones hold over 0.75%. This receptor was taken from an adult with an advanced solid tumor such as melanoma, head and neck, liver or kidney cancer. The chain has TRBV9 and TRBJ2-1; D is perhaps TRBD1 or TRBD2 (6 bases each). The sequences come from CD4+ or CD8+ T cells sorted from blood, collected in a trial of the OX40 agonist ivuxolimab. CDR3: CASRAPGGAGSYNEQFF. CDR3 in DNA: TGTGCCAGCAGAGCTCCCGGGGGCGCCGGCTCCTACAATGAGCAGTTCTTC. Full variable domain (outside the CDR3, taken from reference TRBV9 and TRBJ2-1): DSGVTQTPKHLITATGQRVTLRCSPRSGDLSVYWYQQSLDQGLQFLIQYYNGEERAKGNILERFSAQQFPDLHSELNLSSLELGDSALYFCASRAPGGAGSYNEQFFGPGTRLTVL.